This TCR beta chain was captured in a study of patients and donors after allogeneic stem cell transplantation. TCRdb reanalysed the RT-PCR reads using MiXCR and keeps one entry per CDR3 protein. The sample lists 150,000 to 200,000 distinct CDR3 sequences, 30% occurring once. Per germline, CDR1 DFQATT and CDR2 SNEGSKA (reference sequence). The CDR3 runs 10 residues. V was shortened by 6 bases and J by 8 bases, with 8 bases between the two germline ends. J is TRBJ2-1 and V is TRBV20-1; D is ambiguous. Sequenced input: blood, either unsorted or a sorted T cell fraction (not recorded which). The sequence was obtained from a human donor who was either an allogeneic HSCT recipient or a stem cell or donor lymphocyte infusion donor (not recorded which). It is not recorded whose cells these are; they may come from a transplant donor. CDR3 residues: CSARLDEQFF. CDR3 nucleotide sequence: TGCAGTGCAAGGTTAGATGAGCAGTTCTTC.